This record covers a single T cell receptor beta chain. The repertoire was sequenced with immunoSEQ multiplex PCR; TCRdb's copy has only in-frame clones and lacks some. The sample lists 83,000 or so clones, 90% to 95% occurring once. This sample was included in a study of OX40 agonist ivuxolimab in advanced cancers. At the level of the study: Each patient was given ivuxolimab into a vein every 2 weeks, at 0.01 to 10 mg/kg.

This CDR3 comprises 15 residues. Trimming cost V 6 bases and J 8 bases; bases outside gene matches: 11. Germline CDR1 reads MDHEN; CDR2 reads SYDVKM. This sequence joins TRBV28 and TRBJ1-4, with TRBD1 identical over 8 bases. This material consisted of CD4+ or CD8+ T cells sorted from blood, taken in a trial of the OX40 agonist ivuxolimab. This receptor was obtained from an adult with an advanced solid tumor such as melanoma, head and neck, liver or kidney cancer. The DNA of the CDR3 is TGTGCCAGCAGGCCCCCCGGACAGGGTACGGAAAAACTGTTTTTT. Its translation is CASRPPGQGTEKLFF.